This is a list of T cell receptor beta chains from one sample in a study of blood T cell repertoires in COVID-19. The table came from immunoSEQ multiplex PCR; TCRdb's copy has only in-frame clones and leaves some out. Among over 200,000 clones, approximately 90% were seen once, and the ten largest hold about 2.5%. The sample comprised peripheral blood. Receptors originate from a man aged 30-40 years with COVID-19, enrolled during active disease. Each CDR3 is given with its conserved first and last residue. D genes are given only for firm matches. The size field is filled for only some rows; it gives once, few, many or a size class.

d_call clone_size j_call v_call cdr3_nt cdr3_aa
TRBD2 NA TRBJ2-7 TRBV3-1/TRBV3-2 TGTGCCAGCAGCCAAGGGGGGGGGAATCCATACGAGCAGTACTTC CASSQGGGNPYEQYF
TRBD2 NA TRBJ2-7 TRBV28 TGTGCCAGCAGGCGGGGACTAGCGGGAGACGAGCAGTACTTC CASRRGLAGDEQYF
NA NA TRBJ2-1 TRBV6-6 TGTGCCAGCAGTTACTCGGCAGGGCTGGGAAATGAGCAGTTCTTC CASSYSAGLGNEQFF
NA NA TRBJ1-1 TRBV30 TGTGCCTGGAGTCCAACAGGGTCGACTGAAGCTTTCTTT CAWSPTGSTEAFF
NA once TRBJ1-3 TRBV5-4 TGTGCCAGCAGCTTACTCCCAGGCTCTGGAAACACCATATATTTT CASSLLPGSGNTIYF
TRBD2 NA TRBJ2-1 TRBV5-8 TGTGCCAGCAGCTTGGCCGTAGGACTAGCGGGCCGGAGCTCCTACAATGAGCAGTTCTTC CASSLAVGLAGRSSYNEQFF
TRBD1 NA TRBJ1-4 TRBV19 TGTGCCAGTAGTACCCCAGACAGGGGGCGTGAAAAACTGTTTTTT CASSTPDRGREKLFF
NA NA TRBJ1-5 TRBV19 TGTGCCAGTAGTATAGGAGGGATGGGGCAGCCCCAGCATTTT CASSIGGMGQPQHF
NA once TRBJ2-6 TRBV3-1/TRBV3-2 TGTGCCAGCAGCCAACCCTACAGGGCAAACTCTGGGGCCAACGTCCTGACTTTC CASSQPYRANSGANVLTF
NA NA TRBJ1-3 TRBV30 TGTGCCTGGAACAGGGCGTCTGGAAACACCATATATTTT CAWNRASGNTIYF
TRBD2 many TRBJ2-1 TRBV7-9 TGTGCCAGCAGCCAAGGGGCGGGGGACTACAATGAGCAGTTCTTC CASSQGAGDYNEQFF
NA NA TRBJ2-7 TRBV5-1 TGCGCCAGCAGCTTGGTAAGGGGCCCCTACGAGCAGTACTTC CASSLVRGPYEQYF
TRBD1 NA TRBJ1-5 TRBV7-2 TGTGCCAGCAGCTTAGTGGGGACAGGCCCCTTCAATCAGCCCCAGCATTTT CASSLVGTGPFNQPQHF
TRBD1 NA TRBJ2-5 TRBV9 TGTGCCAGCAGCCCAAGCAGGGGGCAAGAGACCCAGTACTTC CASSPSRGQETQYF
TRBD2 NA TRBJ2-1 TRBV5-1 TGCGCCAGCAGCTCCGGGACTAACCAATACAATGAGCAGTTCTTC CASSSGTNQYNEQFF
TRBD1 NA TRBJ2-1 TRBV19 TGTGCCAGTAGTATAGGTGCAGGGGGTAATGAGCAGTTCTTC CASSIGAGGNEQFF
TRBD1 NA TRBJ1-2 TRBV6-4 TGTGCCAGCAGTGCGGTGCAGGGGGCTTCCTATGGCTACACCTTC CASSAVQGASYGYTF
NA NA TRBJ1-2 TRBV9 TGTGCCAGCAGCGCACTACAGGGTTTGGGTGGCTACACCTTC CASSALQGLGGYTF
NA NA TRBJ2-1 TRBV5-6 TGTGCCAGCAGCTTGTCCCGCGGGTCCTCCTACAATGAGCAGTTCTTC CASSLSRGSSYNEQFF
NA NA TRBJ2-1 TRBV11-3 TGTGCCAGCAGCCTTTCTTATCAGGGTGAGCAGTTCTTC CASSLSYQGEQFF
TRBD1 NA TRBJ2-4 TRBV2 TGTGCCAGCAGTGATTGGGGACAGGGCATTAAAAACATTCAGTACTTC CASSDWGQGIKNIQYF
NA NA TRBJ2-7 TRBV6-2/TRBV6-3 TGTGCCAGCAGTTACGGACAGAGCTCCTACGAGCAGTACTTC CASSYGQSSYEQYF
TRBD1 NA TRBJ1-5 TRBV2 TGTGCCAGCAGTGCAGACAGGGGTCAGCCCCAGCATTTT CASSADRGQPQHF
TRBD1 NA TRBJ2-3 TRBV28 TGTGCCAGCAGTTTATATGACAGGGATGGTACGCAGTATTTT CASSLYDRDGTQYF
TRBD1 NA TRBJ1-1 TRBV6-2/TRBV6-3 TGTGCCAGCAGCCACAGACAGGGGACAAGTGTCACTGAAGCTTTCTTT CASSHRQGTSVTEAFF
TRBD1 NA TRBJ2-1 TRBV9 TGTGCCAGCAGCGTAAGGGGGGACAGGGCCTACAATGAGCAGTTCTTC CASSVRGDRAYNEQFF
NA NA TRBJ2-2 TRBV4-1 TGCGCCAGCACCCCAAGAACGGGGGGCGCGAACACCGGGGAGCTGTTTTTT CASTPRTGGANTGELFF
NA NA TRBJ1-2 TRBV28 TGTGCCAGCAGTTTTCTACGACAAAATGAGAGGGTGCGTGGCTACACCTTC CASSFLRQNERVRGYTF
NA NA TRBJ1-1 TRBV5-1 TGCGCCAGCAGCTTGGCAGGGAACACTGAAGCTTTCTTT CASSLAGNTEAFF
NA NA TRBJ1-1 TRBV23-1 TGCGCCAGCACCGGCGGGAGGGTTGGGAACACTGAAGCTTTCTTT CASTGGRVGNTEAFF
TRBD1 NA TRBJ2-7 TRBV7-9 TGTGCCAGCAGCTTTTTGGACAGGGGTTCCGAGCAGTACTTC CASSFLDRGSEQYF
TRBD1 NA TRBJ1-1 TRBV7-2 TGTGCCAGCAGCCTACGGGGACAGGGGAACACTGAAGCTTTCTTT CASSLRGQGNTEAFF
NA NA TRBJ1-5 TRBV3-1/TRBV3-2 TGTGCCAGCAGCCCTCGACAGGGCAATCAGCCCCAGCATTTT CASSPRQGNQPQHF
TRBD1 NA TRBJ1-2 TRBV29-1 TGCAGCGTTGGACAGGGGGCGCCCGGGTATGGCTACACCTTC CSVGQGAPGYGYTF
NA NA TRBJ1-2 TRBV27 TGTGCCAGCAGTTTACGTTACGGTCCGCTCGGCTATGGCTACACCTTC CASSLRYGPLGYGYTF
NA NA TRBJ1-1 TRBV30 TGTGCCTGGAGTTCGGAAAGGGGCACTGAAGCTTTCTTT CAWSSERGTEAFF
NA NA TRBJ1-4 TRBV28 TGTGCCAGCAGTTTGGGAAGGGGCTTTCTGTTTTTT CASSLGRGFLFF
NA NA TRBJ1-2 TRBV19 TGTGCCAGTAGTATCTCCGGGCACAGGACCGGCTACACCTTC CASSISGHRTGYTF
NA NA TRBJ1-6 TRBV7-9 TGTGCCAGCAGCTCAGGAAATAATTCACCCCTCCACTTT CASSSGNNSPLHF
TRBD1 once TRBJ2-3 TRBV27 TGTGCCAGCACTCCAGGGGGTCCTTACACAGATACGCAGTATTTT CASTPGGPYTDTQYF
TRBD1 NA TRBJ1-1 TRBV19 TGTGCCAGTAGTCTCTGGACAGGCGACACTGAAGCTTTCTTT CASSLWTGDTEAFF
NA NA TRBJ1-5 TRBV5-5 TGTGCCAGCAGCTTGAACGACTTTGAGTGGCCCCAGCATTTT CASSLNDFEWPQHF
NA NA TRBJ1-5 TRBV29-1 TGCAGCGTTGGGGGGAGGGATCAGCCCCAGCATTTT CSVGGRDQPQHF
NA once TRBJ1-3 TRBV7-7 TGTGCCAGCAGCTTAGCCGGGCCCGGGGATGGAAACACCATATATTTT CASSLAGPGDGNTIYF
NA NA TRBJ1-2 TRBV5-5 TGTGCCAGCAGCTTGCAGGGAGGGGGCTACACCTTC CASSLQGGGYTF
NA NA TRBJ2-7 TRBV7-9 TGTGCCAGCAGCCTGGACTTTAGCTCCTACGAGCAGTACTTC CASSLDFSSYEQYF
TRBD2 NA TRBJ2-1 TRBV18 TGTGCCAGCTCACTTCCTAGCGGGGGTTCCTACAATGAGCAGTTCTTC CASSLPSGGSYNEQFF
TRBD1 NA TRBJ2-3 TRBV10-2 TGCGCCAGCAGTGAGACAGGGGGAATAGATACGCAGTATTTT CASSETGGIDTQYF
NA NA TRBJ2-1 TRBV7-3 TGTGCCAGCAGCTTAACAGGGGCCTATGAGCAGTTCTTC CASSLTGAYEQFF
NA NA TRBJ1-5 TRBV19 TGTGCCAGTAAACAGAATAGCAATCAGCCCCAGCATTTT CASKQNSNQPQHF
TRBD1 NA TRBJ1-2 TRBV3-1/TRBV3-2 TGTGCCAGCAGCCAAGGACGCCGCTACAGGGGTGGGGGCTACACCTTC CASSQGRRYRGGGYTF
TRBD1 NA TRBJ1-3 TRBV9 TGTGCCAGCAGCGTAGCTCAGGGGGAAGCTGGAAACACCATATATTTT CASSVAQGEAGNTIYF
NA NA TRBJ1-1 TRBV7-3 TGTGCCAGCAGCCCCCAGATGAACACTGAAGCTTTCTTT CASSPQMNTEAFF
NA NA TRBJ2-7 TRBV20-1 TGCAGTGCTCGGACATATAACGAGCAGTACTTC CSARTYNEQYF
TRBD1 NA TRBJ1-1 TRBV12-5 TGTGCTAGTGGTACCGAAGGGGGCCGACCCACTGAAGCTTTCTTT CASGTEGGRPTEAFF
TRBD1 once TRBJ2-2 TRBV5-6 TGTGCCAGCAGCGAGGACAGGGGGCTTAACACCGGGGAGCTGTTTTTT CASSEDRGLNTGELFF
TRBD1 NA TRBJ1-6 TRBV27 TGTGCCAGCAGTTTATCATCGGGACAGTCAAATTCACCCCTCCACTTT CASSLSSGQSNSPLHF
NA NA TRBJ2-7 TRBV7-9 TGTGCCAGCAGCCATCCCGGGACACACTACGAGCAGTACTTC CASSHPGTHYEQYF
TRBD2 NA TRBJ2-7 TRBV7-2 TGTGCCAGCAGTCTACTAGCGGGAGGGGGTTACGAGCAGTACTTC CASSLLAGGGYEQYF
TRBD1 few TRBJ2-2 TRBV7-2 TGTGCCAGCAGCCTGGACAGGGAGAAGGCGTACACCGGGGAGCTGTTTTTT CASSLDREKAYTGELFF